This T cell receptor (beta chain) stems from a study of T cell responses to AZD1222 COVID-19 vaccine. The study, taken as a whole, reports: Sampling captured repertoires only after the peak T cell response.

A remark on this clone: Its antigen remains unknown.

CDR1 is LGHDT, CDR2 YNNKEL, per germline (reference sequence). V was clipped by 0 bases and J by 5 bases; unmatched bases: 4. This CDR3 spans 15 amino acids. Using immunoSEQ multiplex PCR, the repertoire was profiled, and TCRdb retains in-frame clones only, with some absent. Of 100,000 to 150,000 clones listed, about 94% are singletons. The source of this sequence is an adult in good health. This rearrangement joins TRBV3-1 (or the pseudogene TRBV3-2) to TRBJ2-7, with 10 bases matching TRBD1. The material was peripheral blood, obtained on day 0 of AZD1222 vaccination. CDR3 DNA sequence: TGTGCCAGCAGCCAAGACGGGGACAGGGGCGACGAGCAGTACTTC. Translated: CASSQDGDRGDEQYF.